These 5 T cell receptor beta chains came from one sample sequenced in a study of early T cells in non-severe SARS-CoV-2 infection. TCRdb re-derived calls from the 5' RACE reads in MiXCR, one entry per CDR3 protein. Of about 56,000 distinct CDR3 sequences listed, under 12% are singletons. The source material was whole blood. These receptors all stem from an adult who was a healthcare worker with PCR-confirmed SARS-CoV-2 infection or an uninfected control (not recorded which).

The CDR3 sequence is CASRPTSGRWGYEQYF. CDR3 coding DNA: TGTGCCAGCAGACCGACTAGCGGGAGGTGGGGCTACGAGCAGTACTTC. The chain combines TRBV27 with TRBJ2-7, with 13 nucleotides matching TRBD2. After removal of 6 bases from V and 3 bases from J, the junction contained 8 bases not matched to a gene. Germline-derived CDR1 and CDR2 are MNHEY and SMNVEV (reference sequence). This CDR3 spans 16 amino acids.

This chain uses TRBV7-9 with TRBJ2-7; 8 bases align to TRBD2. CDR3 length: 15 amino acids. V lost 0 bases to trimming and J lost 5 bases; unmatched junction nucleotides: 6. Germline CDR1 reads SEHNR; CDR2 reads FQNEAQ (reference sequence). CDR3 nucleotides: TGTGCCAGCAGCTTAGCTAGCGGGAAGGGTCACGAGCAGTACTTC. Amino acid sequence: CASSLASGKGHEQYF.

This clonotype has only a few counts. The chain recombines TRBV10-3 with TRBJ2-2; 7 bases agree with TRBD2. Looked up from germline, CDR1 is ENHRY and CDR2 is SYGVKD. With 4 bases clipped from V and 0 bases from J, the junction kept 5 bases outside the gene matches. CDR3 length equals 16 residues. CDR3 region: CAISGFGGSNTGELFF. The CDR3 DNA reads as TGTGCCATCAGTGGTTTCGGGGGGTCGAACACCGGGGAGCTGTTTTTT.

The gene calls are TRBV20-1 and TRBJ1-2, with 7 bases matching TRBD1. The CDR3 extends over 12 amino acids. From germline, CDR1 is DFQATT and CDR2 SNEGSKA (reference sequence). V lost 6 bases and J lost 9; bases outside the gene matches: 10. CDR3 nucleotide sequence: TGCAGTGCCATAGAGGGGGCTAGTAGCTACACCTTC. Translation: CSAIEGASSYTF.

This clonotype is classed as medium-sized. The CDR3 coding sequence is TGTGCCAGCAGTCCTAGGACGGGAGGGCCAGATACGCAGTATTTT. This sequence encodes CASSPRTGGPDTQYF. The rearrangement links TRBV27 to TRBJ2-3; TRBD2 matches 8 bases. Unmatched junction bases numbered 8, after V lost 5 bases and J lost 4 bases. This CDR3 has 15 residues. The germline CDR1 and CDR2 sequences are MNHEY and SMNVEV (reference sequence).